A selection of T cell receptor beta chains follows, all from one sample in a study of T cells in Graves' hyperthyroidism and ophthalmopathy. TCRdb used MiXCR to reprocess the multiplex PCR reads, holding one entry per CDR3 protein. Of 500,000 to 650,000 distinct CDR3 sequences listed, nearly 20% are singletons. The sequenced sample consisted of blood. The receptors shown here come from a man aged 40-50 years with Graves' ophthalmopathy. Each CDR3 is given with its conserved first and last residue. A D gene is named only where the DNA matches it firmly. Expanded clones are given a class, and other clones once, few, many or no size at all.

j_call cdr3_length clone_size v_call d_call cdr3_nt cdr3_aa
TRBJ2-7 15 many TRBV6-1 TRBD1 TGTGCCAGCAGTATACGACAGGGCTCTTCCTACGAGCAGTACTTC CASSIRQGSSYEQYF
TRBJ2-3 14 many TRBV5-1 TRBD1 TGCGCCAGCAGCTTCCGACAGGGGTCAGATACGCAGTATTTT CASSFRQGSDTQYF
TRBJ2-1 12 many TRBV18 - TGTGCCAGCTCACCCCTAGGGGATGAGCAGTTCTTC CASSPLGDEQFF
TRBJ1-6 13 - TRBV6-9 - TGTGCCAGCAGTTATCTGAATAATTCACCCCTCCACTTT CASSYLNNSPLHF
TRBJ2-1 15 few TRBV28 - TGTGCCAGCAGTTTAGCGGGACTTTTCGACCATGAGCAGTTCTTC CASSLAGLFDHEQFF
TRBJ2-2 18 few TRBV5-1 TRBD1 TGCGCCAGCAGCTTGGCGGGACAGGGATCGGCGAACACCGGGGAGCTGTTTTTT CASSLAGQGSANTGELFF
TRBJ2-7 15 few TRBV7-8 TRBD1 TGTGCCAGCAGCTTAGCGGACAGGGTCGGCTACGAGCAGTACTTC CASSLADRVGYEQYF
TRBJ1-2 16 few TRBV5-5 TRBD1 TGTGCCAGCAGCGGAGGAAGACAGGGATGGAACTATGGCTACACCTTC CASSGGRQGWNYGYTF
TRBJ2-1 15 many TRBV11-2 - TGTGCCAGCAGCTTAGTCCCCGCTAGAGACAATGAGCAGTTCTTC CASSLVPARDNEQFF
TRBJ2-1 14 few TRBV7-9 - TGTGCCAGCAGCCCCCGGGGGGCGGGCGATGAGCAGTTCTTC CASSPRGAGDEQFF
TRBJ2-1 18 - TRBV5-1 TRBD2 TGCGCCAGCAGCTTCGGTCTAGTGGCGGGAGGTGGCGACAATGAGCAGTTCTTC CASSFGLVAGGGDNEQFF
TRBJ2-1 15 many TRBV20-1 - TGCAGTGCTAGAGAAACTAGCCGAGGGATCAATGAGCAGTTCTTC CSARETSRGINEQFF
TRBJ2-3 17 many TRBV27 - TGTGCCAGCAGTTCAGGACGACTGGACGGTAGCACAGATACGCAGTATTTT CASSSGRLDGSTDTQYF
TRBJ2-4 12 few TRBV30 - TGTGCCTGGAATAGGAGGGCAAACATTCAGTACTTC CAWNRRANIQYF
TRBJ1-3 12 - TRBV27 - TGTGCCAGTGGGGACGGGGGAAACACCATATATTTT CASGDGGNTIYF
TRBJ2-1 18 many TRBV7-3 TRBD2 TGTGCCAGCAGCTTAATCGTTTCTGGGACTAGCGGGAGATTTGAGCAGTTCTTC CASSLIVSGTSGRFEQFF
TRBJ1-3 12 - TRBV7-2 - TGTGCCAGCAGCAGATTCGGAAACACCATATATTTT CASSRFGNTIYF
TRBJ2-7 15 few TRBV19 TRBD1 TGTGCCAGTAGTCAGAAGACAGGGGAAGGCTACGAGCAGTACTTC CASSQKTGEGYEQYF
TRBJ1-6 16 few TRBV5-1 - TGCGCCAGCAGCGACCTTGGGCAGGGTGGTAATTCACCCCTCCACTTT CASSDLGQGGNSPLHF
TRBJ2-2 14 - TRBV6-1 - TGTGCCAGCTCCCTTCTAAAGGACACCGGGGAGCTGTTTTTT CASSLLKDTGELFF
TRBJ1-5 13 - TRBV6-2/TRBV6-3 - TGTGCCAGCAGTGCTGACCGAGCGATTCCCCAGCATTTT CASSADRAIPQHF
TRBJ2-7 15 few TRBV4-2 - TGTGCCAGCAGCCAAAACGGGGGTAATCTCTACGAGCAGTACTTC CASSQNGGNLYEQYF
TRBJ2-2 14 few TRBV9 - TGTGCCAGCACCCGCAGGGCCGACACCGGGGAGCTGTTTTTT CASTRRADTGELFF
TRBJ2-1 16 - TRBV3-1 TRBD2 TGTGCCAGCACCCGGGAGCGGGAGTTAGCCTACAATGAGCAGTTCTTC CASTRERELAYNEQFF
TRBJ2-1 12 few TRBV20-1 - TGCAGTGCTCTCTTTATCGGTAATGAGCAGTTCTTC CSALFIGNEQFF
TRBJ1-1 16 - TRBV11-2 - TGTGCCAGCAGCTTGGCCCCTGTCAGGGTGGACACTGAAGCTTTCTTT CASSLAPVRVDTEAFF
TRBJ2-3 13 few TRBV20-1 - TGCAGTGCTAGGGGTGGGGGAGGAGATACGCAGTATTTT CSARGGGGDTQYF
TRBJ2-1 15 - TRBV11-2 TRBD2 TGTGCCAGCAGCTTAGTTCCTAGCGGGAGGGGGGAGCAGTTCTTC CASSLVPSGRGEQFF
TRBJ2-5 15 many TRBV27 - TGTGCCAGCAGTTTATCGTCCAGTGCCAAAGAGACCCAGTACTTC CASSLSSSAKETQYF
TRBJ1-1 14 many TRBV18 TRBD1 TGTGCCAGCTCACCGACAACAGGGGTCACTGAAGCTTTCTTT CASSPTTGVTEAFF
TRBJ2-5 14 once TRBV7-3 - TGTGCCAGCAGCTTAACCTCCCCTGAGGGTTATGAGTACTTC CASSLTSPEGYEYF
TRBJ2-7 14 few TRBV9 - TGTGCCAGCAGCGTAGCGGACAGCCACTACGAGCAGTACTTC CASSVADSHYEQYF
TRBJ2-1 12 few TRBV24-1 - TGTGCCACCAGTGATATGATGGATGAGCAGTTCTTC CATSDMMDEQFF
TRBJ2-3 14 few TRBV6-2/TRBV6-3 - TGTGCCAGCAGTTACGCTTATAGCACAGATACGCAGTATTTT CASSYAYSTDTQYF
TRBJ1-2 13 many TRBV3-1 - TGTGCCAGCAGCCTAGGGACCAGCTATGGCTACACCTTC CASSLGTSYGYTF
TRBJ2-7 15 - TRBV4-1 TRBD2 TGCGCCAGCAGCCAATTGAGCGGGAGGGGATACGAGCAGTACTTC CASSQLSGRGYEQYF
TRBJ1-2 14 once TRBV5-4 - TGTGCCAGCAGCTTGGAGATTACCAACTATGGCTACACCTTC CASSLEITNYGYTF
TRBJ2-7 16 - TRBV5-5 TRBD2 TGTGCCAGCAGCTTGGACCCAGCGGGAGGGCCATACGAGCAGTACTTC CASSLDPAGGPYEQYF
TRBJ2-3 14 - TRBV2 TRBD1 TGTGCCAGCAGTGGCCGGGACAGTACAGATACGCAGTATTTT CASSGRDSTDTQYF
TRBJ2-1 16 once TRBV6-2/TRBV6-3 TRBD1 TGTGCCAGCAGTTACCAGGACAGGGGGCCCTACAATGAGCAGTTCTTC CASSYQDRGPYNEQFF
TRBJ2-3 13 few TRBV6-2/TRBV6-3 - TGTGCCAGCAGGTCTAGCGGCACAGATACGCAGTATTTT CASRSSGTDTQYF
TRBJ2-3 17 - TRBV20-1 TRBD2 TGCAGTGCTAGAAAGCCACGGGGGGGGATTCCCACAGATACGCAGTATTTT CSARKPRGGIPTDTQYF
TRBJ2-1 15 many TRBV18 - TGTGCCAGTCAGAATAGCAGGGACGCTAACAATGAGCAGTTCTTC CASQNSRDANNEQFF
TRBJ2-2 15 - TRBV18 TRBD1 TGTGCCAGCTCACCAAATAGGGGGCACACCGGGGAGCTGTTTTTT CASSPNRGHTGELFF
TRBJ1-3 13 - TRBV29-1 TRBD1 TGCAGCGTTGAGGACAGGGCTGGAAACACCATATATTTT CSVEDRAGNTIYF
TRBJ2-1 14 few TRBV28 - TGTGCCAGCAGTTTCCCGAATTCCCACAATGAGCAGTTCTTC CASSFPNSHNEQFF
TRBJ2-2 19 - TRBV29-1 TRBD2 TGCAGCGTTTCCTTACCGGGACTAGCGGGAGACGAAGACACCGGGGAGCTGTTTTTT CSVSLPGLAGDEDTGELFF
TRBJ1-4 13 few TRBV11-2 - TGTGCCAGCCGGAGGGGAATTTATGAAAAACTGTTTTTT CASRRGIYEKLFF
TRBJ2-2 15 - TRBV9 TRBD1 TGTGCCAGCAGCGTCAGACAGGGCTACACCGGGGAGCTGTTTTTT CASSVRQGYTGELFF
TRBJ2-1 15 - TRBV3-1 TRBD2 TGTGCCAGCAGCCAAGGGCGGGTAGCGGGAGATGGGCAGTTCTTC CASSQGRVAGDGQFF
TRBJ2-3 16 many TRBV13 TRBD2 TGTGCCAGCAGCTTAGTGGGACTACCTCGCACAGATACGCAGTATTTT CASSLVGLPRTDTQYF
TRBJ2-1 14 many TRBV7-2 - TGTGCCAGCAGCTTTTACGGTTCCTACAATGAGCAGTTCTTC CASSFYGSYNEQFF
TRBJ1-2 15 few TRBV9 TRBD1 TGTGCCAGCAGCGGAAACAGGGGGTACTCCCATGGCTACACCTTC CASSGNRGYSHGYTF
TRBJ2-7 14 few TRBV4-1 - TGCGCCAGCAGCCGCGCCGGGGGTAGCGGCGAGCAGTACTTC CASSRAGGSGEQYF
TRBJ1-6 12 many TRBV12-3/TRBV12-4 - TGTGCCAGCAGTGCCTGGGGTTCACCCCTCCACTTT CASSAWGSPLHF
TRBJ1-2 16 few TRBV11-2 - TGTGCCAGCAGCTTAGGAGACAGTTCGACTAACTATGGCTACACCTTC CASSLGDSSTNYGYTF
TRBJ2-7 15 - TRBV6-1 - TGTGCCAGCTTAGGGGGGATCACCCAGCACAACGAGCAGTACTTC CASLGGITQHNEQYF
TRBJ2-1 15 many TRBV7-3 TRBD1 TGTGCCAGCAGCCGTACAGGGGACAGGCTGAATGAGCAGTTCTTC CASSRTGDRLNEQFF